The 23 T cell receptor beta chains below all came from one sample that was sequenced in a study of T cells in localized non-small cell lung cancer. Some clones are missing from TCRdb's copy, which holds only in-frame ones; the method was immunoSEQ multiplex PCR. The sample holds 70,000 to 100,000 clones; roughly 93% are singletons and the top ten take 4.1%. Here the sequenced sample was PBMCs, taken before any cancer treatment. The receptor set was obtained from a woman aged 40-70 years with stage II squamous cell lung carcinoma.

The chain joins TRBV28 to TRBJ1-5; 9 nucleotides agree with TRBD1. The CDR3 is 15 residues long. The germline CDR1 and CDR2 sequences are MDHEN and SYDVKM. Germline trimming cut 6 bases from V and 4 bases from J; bases unmatched to any gene: 7. This chain's CDR3 is CASSQDRGTNQPQHF. CDR3 DNA sequence: TGTGCCAGCAGCCAGGACAGGGGAACGAATCAGCCCCAGCATTTT.

This chain joins TRBV6-5 and TRBJ1-2; 8 bases are a match to TRBD1. The CDR3 is 13 amino acids. After removal of 5 bases from V and 2 bases from J, the junction contained 1 base not matched to a gene. CDR1 is MNHEY, CDR2 SVGAGI, per germline. The DNA of the CDR3 is TGTGCCAGCAGTCGACAGGGGAACTATGGCTACACCTTC. This gives the protein CASSRQGNYGYTF.

V is TRBV28 and J is TRBJ1-5, with 8 nucleotides matching TRBD1. Germline V CDR1 and CDR2: MDHEN, SYDVKM. J gave up 7 bases and V 7 bases, and 6 bases lay outside the gene matches. The CDR3 sequence is 13 residues long. The DNA for the CDR3 is TGTGCCAGCACGACAGGGGCGGGCCAGCCCCAGCATTTT. Its protein is CASTTGAGQPQHF. The entire variable domain, with the rest obtained from reference TRBV28 and TRBJ1-5, is as follows: DVKVTQSSRYLVKRTGEKVFLECVQDMDHENMFWYRQDPGLGLRLIYFSYDVKMKEKGDIPEGYSVSREKKERFSLILESASTNQTSMYLCASTTGAGQPQHFGDGTRLSIL.

This clone occurred once. The chain uses TRBV7-9 and TRBJ2-3; weak D call: TRBD2 (7 bases). CDR1 SEHNR and CDR2 FQNEAQ come from the germline V gene (reference sequence). Trimming cost V 5 bases and J 3 bases, with 21 bases left between them. This CDR3 region has 17 residues. DNA for the CDR3: TGTGCCAGCAGCCCTCCCCGGGGGCGGGAGATTACAGATACGCAGTATTTT. Encoded protein: CASSPPRGREITDTQYF.

The V gene is TRBV28, the J gene TRBJ2-4; perhaps D is TRBD1 or TRBD2 (5 bases each). CDR3 length equals 14 residues. Germline assignment: CDR1 MDHEN and CDR2 SYDVKM. V lost 4 bases and J 10 bases, leaving 17 bases between the germline ends. The CDR3 reads CASSSFDRGEIQYF. CDR3 DNA sequence: TGTGCCAGCAGTTCGTTCGATAGAGGGGAAATTCAGTACTTC.

The V and J genes are TRBV6-1 and TRBJ1-6; D gene ambiguous. Trimming shortened V by 3 bases and J by 7 bases, and 7 bases separated the two germline ends. The V gene's germline CDR1 is MNHNS and CDR2 SASEGT. CDR3 length: 13 amino acids. CDR3 DNA: TGTGCCAGCAGTGAGGACGGAAATTCACCCCTCCACTTT. Protein: CASSEDGNSPLHF.

The rearrangement joins TRBV5-1 to TRBJ2-2; 8 bases match TRBD1. V trimming: 4 bases; J trimming: 0 bases; junction bases outside the gene matches: 5. From germline, CDR1 is SGHRS and CDR2 YFSETQ. The CDR3 runs 16 residues. The CDR3 is CASSLNRGTNTGELFF. The CDR3 bases are TGCGCCAGCAGCCTAAACAGGGGGACGAACACCGGGGAGCTGTTTTTT.

The DNA of the CDR3 is TGTGCCAGCAGCGACAGCTTTCCTAACTATGGCTACACCTTC. It encodes CASSDSFPNYGYTF. The rearrangement uses TRBV28 and TRBJ1-2, with D possibly TRBD1 on 5 matching bases. Germline-derived CDR1 and CDR2 are MDHEN and SYDVKM. The CDR3 has 14 residues. Trimming removed 6 bases from V and 0 bases from J, with 11 bases in between.

A single count supports this clone. V is TRBV19 and J is TRBJ1-5; D perhaps matches TRBD1 (5 bases). CDR3 length: 13 residues. Trimming pared 5 bases from V and 10 bases from J, leaving 15 bases between. In germline, CDR1 is LNHDA, CDR2 SQIVND (reference sequence). CDR3 region: CASSAGPQGPQHF. The CDR3, as DNA: TGTGCCAGTAGTGCAGGACCGCAGGGCCCCCAGCATTTT. Supplemented by reference TRBV19 and TRBJ1-5, the full variable domain reads DGGITQSPKYLFRKEGQNVTLSCEQNLNHDAMYWYRQDPGQGLRLIYYSQIVNDFQKGDIAEGYSVSREKKESFPLTVTSAQKNPTAFYLCASSAGPQGPQHFGDGTRLSIL.

Only a few counts were recorded for this clone. The gene calls are TRBV7-2 and TRBJ1-6, with a weak D call TRBD1 (5 bases). Germline-derived CDR1 and CDR2 are SGHTA and FQGNSA. V was pared by 5 bases and J by 4 bases, with 9 bases between. The CDR3 spans 14 residues. CDR3 nucleotides: TGTGCCAGCAGCGTGGGACCGTATAATTCACCCCTCCACTTT. Its translation is CASSVGPYNSPLHF.

In DNA, the CDR3 is TGTGCCAGCAGCCACCACAGAGGGAGCTCCTACAATGAGCAGTTCTTC. It is translated as CASSHHRGSSYNEQFF. The chain combines TRBV7-9 with TRBJ2-1, with D tentatively TRBD2 (5 bases). Germline loops: CDR1 SEHNR, CDR2 FQNEAQ (reference sequence). The V gene lost 5 bases and the J gene lost 0 bases, with 14 bases spanning the gap. The CDR3 loop spans 16 amino acids.

The V and J genes are TRBV6-6 and TRBJ2-2; weak D call: TRBD2 (6 bases). The CDR3 runs 13 residues. Germline V gene data show CDR1 as MNHNY and CDR2 as SVGAGI (reference sequence). V was shortened by 8 bases and J by 4 bases, with 11 bases between the two germline ends. The CDR3 spells CASGDFSTGELFF. The DNA for the CDR3 is TGTGCCAGCGGGGACTTCTCCACCGGGGAGCTGTTTTTT.

The chain is built from TRBV10-3 and TRBJ1-1; D may be TRBD1 (6 bases). The CDR3 extends over 14 amino acids. V was clipped by 4 bases and J by 5 bases, with 14 bases between them. Per germline, CDR1 ENHRY and CDR2 SYGVKD. CDR3 region: CAISVPGQRTEAFF. The CDR3 region has the DNA TGTGCCATCAGTGTCCCCGGACAGAGGACTGAAGCTTTCTTT.

The table lists this clone with a count of one. The genes are TRBV11-3 and TRBJ2-3, with a tentative D call TRBD2 (6 bases). Germline assignment: CDR1 SGHNT and CDR2 YENEEA. Trimming took 1 base from V and 6 from J, leaving 20 bases between them. The CDR3 covers 17 residues. CDR3 nucleotides: TGTGCCAGCAGCTTAGGGGCGGGACTTGGTGGTGAGGATACGCAGTATTTT. The encoded protein is CASSLGAGLGGEDTQYF.

The V gene is TRBV27, the J gene TRBJ1-1; D possibly corresponds to TRBD1 (5 bases). V gave up 8 bases and J gave up 0 bases, with 16 bases separating them. CDR3 size: 15 residues. The germline gives CDR1 MNHEY, CDR2 SMNVEV (reference sequence). The CDR3, as DNA: TGTGCCAGCCTCCCGGTGGGGGTTATGAACACTGAAGCTTTCTTT. This gives the protein CASLPVGVMNTEAFF.

This chain joins TRBV15 and TRBJ2-5, with D possibly TRBD1 on 6 matching bases. Deletions cut 1 base from V and 5 bases from J, with 14 bases between. The CDR3 loop spans 15 amino acids. Per germline, CDR1 LNHNV and CDR2 YYDKDF (reference sequence). The CDR3, as DNA: TGTGCCACCAGCAGAGCCACCGGGACATGGGAGACCCAGTACTTC. It is translated as CATSRATGTWETQYF.

The rearrangement joins TRBV18 to TRBJ2-1, with D possibly being TRBD2 (5 bases). V gave up 0 bases and J gave up 2 bases, with 8 bases separating them. Germline V gene sequence: CDR1 KGHSH, CDR2 LQKENI. This CDR3 has 15 amino acids. For the CDR3, the DNA is TGTGCCAGCTCACCACCGAGTAGCGCCTACAATGAGCAGTTCTTC. Translated: CASSPPSSAYNEQFF. The variable domain in full, with the rest retrieved from reference TRBV18 and TRBJ2-1, is NAGVMQNPRHLVRRRGQEARLRCSPMKGHSHVYWYRQLPEEGLKFMVYLQKENIIDESGMPKERFSAEFPKEGPSILRIQQVVRGDSAAYFCASSPPSSAYNEQFFGPGTRLTVL.

This clone was detected once. The chain carries TRBV5-1 and TRBJ2-1; TRBD2 matches at 15 bases. Losses at the gene ends were 4 bases for V and 7 bases for J; bases not matched to a gene: 3. The CDR3 is made up of 15 amino acids. Per the germline V gene, CDR1 is SGHRS and CDR2 is YFSETQ. CDR3 coding DNA: TGCGCCAGCAGCCCCGGACTAGCGGGGGGGAATGAGCAGTTCTTC. It codes for CASSPGLAGGNEQFF.

The CDR3: CASSEAVHYEQYF. Here the CDR3 DNA reads TGTGCCAGTAGCGAAGCCGTCCATTACGAGCAGTACTTC. The genes are TRBV19 and TRBJ2-7; no firm D call. CDR1 is LNHDA and CDR2 is SQIVND in the germline V gene (reference sequence). Trimming left V 6 bases short and J 4 bases short, with 13 bases between. CDR3 length: 13 amino acids.

The rearrangement links TRBV6-1 to TRBJ2-5; the D gene is possibly TRBD2 (7 bases). The CDR3 has 14 amino acids. Germline-derived CDR1 and CDR2 are MNHNS and SASEGT. V lost 3 bases and J 5 bases, leaving 13 bases between the germline ends. CDR3 sequence reads: CASSDPGGLETQYF. The CDR3 DNA reads TGTGCCAGCAGTGATCCGGGGGGCCTGGAGACCCAGTACTTC.

This chain joins TRBV21-1 and TRBJ1-1. TRBV21-1 is noted as a pseudogene. CDR3 length: 14 amino acids. This chain's CDR3 is CASRQTVENTEAFF. The CDR3 bases are TGTGCCAGCAGGCAAACGGTTGAGAATACTGAAGCTTTCTTT.

The V and J genes are TRBV11-2 and TRBJ2-3; 10 positions match TRBD2. The V gene's germline CDR1 is SGHAT and CDR2 FQNNGV. This CDR3 spans 15 amino acids. V shed 2 bases, J shed 8 bases, and the junction held 7 bases outside the gene matches. The CDR3 protein is CASSLSGGGFRTQYF. CDR3 in DNA: TGTGCCAGCAGCTTAAGCGGGGGGGGATTCCGTACGCAGTATTTT.

This clone turned up a few times. The V and J genes are TRBV6-5 and TRBJ1-1; D may be TRBD1 (5 bases). V gave up 9 bases and J gave up 1 base, with 12 bases separating them. This CDR3 spans 13 amino acids. Germline V gene sequence: CDR1 MNHEY, CDR2 SVGAGI. CDR3 nucleotides: TGTGCCAGTTCGGGGCAGCCGAACACTGAAGCTTTCTTT. Protein: CASSGQPNTEAFF.